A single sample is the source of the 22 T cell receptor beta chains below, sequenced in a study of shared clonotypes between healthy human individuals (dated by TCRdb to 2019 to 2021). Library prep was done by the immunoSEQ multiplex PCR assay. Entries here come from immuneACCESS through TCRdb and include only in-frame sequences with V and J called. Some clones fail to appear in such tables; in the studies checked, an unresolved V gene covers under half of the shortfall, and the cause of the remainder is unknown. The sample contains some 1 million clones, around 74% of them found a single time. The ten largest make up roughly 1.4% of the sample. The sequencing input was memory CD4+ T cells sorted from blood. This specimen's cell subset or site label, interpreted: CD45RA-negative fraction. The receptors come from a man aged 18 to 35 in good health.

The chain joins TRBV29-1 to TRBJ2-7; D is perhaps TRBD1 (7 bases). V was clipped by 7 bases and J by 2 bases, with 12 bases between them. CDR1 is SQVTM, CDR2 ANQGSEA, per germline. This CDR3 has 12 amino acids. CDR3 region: CSARDSAYEQYF. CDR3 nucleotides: TGCAGCGCGCGGGACAGCGCCTACGAGCAGTACTTC.

CDR3 loop: CASSQPYSPRDNEQFF. The CDR3 coding sequence is TGCGCCAGCAGCCAACCCTATTCCCCCCGGGATAATGAGCAGTTCTTC. This chain links TRBV4-1 with TRBJ2-1, with a weak D call TRBD2 (5 bases). The CDR3 contains 16 residues. The V end was cut by 2 bases, the J end by 7 bases, with 18 bases between. Germline CDR1 MGHRA, CDR2 YSYEKL.

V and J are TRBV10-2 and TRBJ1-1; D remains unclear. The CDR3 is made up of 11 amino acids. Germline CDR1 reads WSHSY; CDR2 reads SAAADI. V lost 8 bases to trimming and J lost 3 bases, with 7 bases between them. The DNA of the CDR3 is TGCGCCAGCCGGCGCGACACTGAAGCTTTCTTT. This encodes CASRRDTEAFF.

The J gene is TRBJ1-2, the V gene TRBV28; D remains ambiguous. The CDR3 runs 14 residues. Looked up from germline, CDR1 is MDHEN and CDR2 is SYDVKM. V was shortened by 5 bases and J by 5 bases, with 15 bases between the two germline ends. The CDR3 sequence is CASSPPPNLYGYTF. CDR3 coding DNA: TGTGCCAGCAGTCCCCCCCCCAACCTTTATGGCTACACCTTC.

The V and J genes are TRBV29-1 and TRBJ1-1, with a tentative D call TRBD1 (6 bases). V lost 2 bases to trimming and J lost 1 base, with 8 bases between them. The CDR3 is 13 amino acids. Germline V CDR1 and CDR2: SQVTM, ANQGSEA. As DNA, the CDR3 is TGCAGCGTTGAAAAGGGGGGGAACACTGAAGCTTTCTTT. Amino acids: CSVEKGGNTEAFF.

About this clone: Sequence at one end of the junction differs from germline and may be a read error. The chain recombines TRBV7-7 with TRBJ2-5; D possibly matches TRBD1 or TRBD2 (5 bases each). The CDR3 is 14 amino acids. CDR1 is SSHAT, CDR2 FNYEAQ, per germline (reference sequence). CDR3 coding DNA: TGTGCTAGCAGCGTGGGGGAGTACCAAGAGACCCAGTACTTC. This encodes CASSVGEYQETQYF.

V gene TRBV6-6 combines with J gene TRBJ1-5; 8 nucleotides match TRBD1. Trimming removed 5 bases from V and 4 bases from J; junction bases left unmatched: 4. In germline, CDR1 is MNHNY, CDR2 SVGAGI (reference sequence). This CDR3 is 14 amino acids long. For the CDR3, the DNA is TGTGCCAGCAGTGGGACAGGAAAAAATCAGCCCCAGCATTTT. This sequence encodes CASSGTGKNQPQHF.

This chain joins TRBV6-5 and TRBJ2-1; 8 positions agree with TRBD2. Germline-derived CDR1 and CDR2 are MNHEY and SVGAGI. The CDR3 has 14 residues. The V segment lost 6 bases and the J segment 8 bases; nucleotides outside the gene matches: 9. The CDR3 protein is CASSSSGGTHEQFF. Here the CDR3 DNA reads TGTGCCAGCAGCTCCTCGGGGGGGACCCATGAGCAGTTCTTC.

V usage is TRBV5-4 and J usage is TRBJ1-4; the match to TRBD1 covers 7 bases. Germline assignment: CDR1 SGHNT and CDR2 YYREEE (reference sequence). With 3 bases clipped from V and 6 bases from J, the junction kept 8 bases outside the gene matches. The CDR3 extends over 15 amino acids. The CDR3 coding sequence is TGTGCCAGCAGCTCGGCCGGGACAGAGGATGAAAAACTGTTTTTT. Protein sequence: CASSSAGTEDEKLFF.

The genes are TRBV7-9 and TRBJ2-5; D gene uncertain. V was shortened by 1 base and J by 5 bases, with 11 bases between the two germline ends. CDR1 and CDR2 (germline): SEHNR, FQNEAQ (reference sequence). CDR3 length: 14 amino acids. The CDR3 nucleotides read TGTGCCAGCAGCTTAGAAGTAGGGCGTGAGACCCAGTACTTC. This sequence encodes CASSLEVGRETQYF.

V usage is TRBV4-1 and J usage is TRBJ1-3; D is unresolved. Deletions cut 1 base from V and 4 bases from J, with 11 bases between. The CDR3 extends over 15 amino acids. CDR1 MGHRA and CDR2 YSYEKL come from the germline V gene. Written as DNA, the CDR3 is TGCGCCAGCAGCCAAGGCGGGCTGGGAGGAAACACCATATATTTT. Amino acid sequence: CASSQGGLGGNTIYF.

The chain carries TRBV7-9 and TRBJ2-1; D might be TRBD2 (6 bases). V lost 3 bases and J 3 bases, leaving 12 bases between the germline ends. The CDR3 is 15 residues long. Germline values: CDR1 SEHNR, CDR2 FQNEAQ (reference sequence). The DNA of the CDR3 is TGTGCCAGCAGCTTTCAGGACTACTTCTACAATGAGCAGTTCTTC. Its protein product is CASSFQDYFYNEQFF.

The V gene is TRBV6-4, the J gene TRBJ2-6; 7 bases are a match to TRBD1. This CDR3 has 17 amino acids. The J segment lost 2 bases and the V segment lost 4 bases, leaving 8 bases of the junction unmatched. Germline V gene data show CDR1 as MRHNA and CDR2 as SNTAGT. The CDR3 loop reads CASSVTLTGTGANVLTF. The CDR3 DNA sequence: TGTGCCAGCAGTGTAACCTTGACAGGGACTGGGGCCAACGTCCTGACTTTC.

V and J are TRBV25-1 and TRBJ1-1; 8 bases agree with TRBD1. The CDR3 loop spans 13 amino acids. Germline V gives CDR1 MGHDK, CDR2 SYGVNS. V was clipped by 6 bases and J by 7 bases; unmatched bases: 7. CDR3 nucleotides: TGTGCCAGCAGACTAACAGGGGGAGGTGAAGCTTTCTTT. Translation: CASRLTGGGEAFF. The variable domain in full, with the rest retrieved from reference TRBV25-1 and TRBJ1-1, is EADIYQTPRYLVIGTGKKITLECSQTMGHDKMYWYQQDPGMELHLIHYSYGVNSTEKGDLSSESTVSRIRTEHFPLTLESARPSHTSQYLCASRLTGGGEAFFGQGTRLTVV.

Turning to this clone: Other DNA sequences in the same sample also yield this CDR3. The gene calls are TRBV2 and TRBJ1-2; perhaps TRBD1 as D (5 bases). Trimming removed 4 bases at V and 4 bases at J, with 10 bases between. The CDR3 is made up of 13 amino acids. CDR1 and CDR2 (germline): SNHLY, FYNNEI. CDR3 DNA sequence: TGTGCCAGCAGTGTTGGGGGGTCCTATGGCTACACCTTC. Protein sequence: CASSVGGSYGYTF.

CDR3 in amino acids: CASSLSGRDSYEQYF. In DNA, the CDR3 is TGCGCCAGCAGCCTCTCGGGGCGGGACTCCTACGAGCAGTACTTC. V gene TRBV5-1 combines with J gene TRBJ2-7, with D perhaps matching TRBD2 (6 bases). Trimming stripped 4 bases from V and 0 bases from J, with 14 bases between. Germline V gene sequence: CDR1 SGHRS, CDR2 YFSETQ. The CDR3 length is 15 residues.

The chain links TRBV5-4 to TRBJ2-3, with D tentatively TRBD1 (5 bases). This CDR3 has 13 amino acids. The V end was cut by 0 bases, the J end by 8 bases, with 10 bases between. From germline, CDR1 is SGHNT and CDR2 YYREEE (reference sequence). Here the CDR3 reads CASSLAREITQYF. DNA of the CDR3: TGTGCCAGCAGCTTGGCCAGGGAAATTACGCAGTATTTT.

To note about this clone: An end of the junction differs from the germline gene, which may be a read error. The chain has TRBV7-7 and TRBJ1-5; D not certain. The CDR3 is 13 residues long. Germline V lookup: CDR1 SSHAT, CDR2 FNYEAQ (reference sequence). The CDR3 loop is CASSLAVDQPQHF. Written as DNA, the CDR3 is TGTGCTAGCAGCTTAGCGGTGGATCAGCCCCAGCATTTT. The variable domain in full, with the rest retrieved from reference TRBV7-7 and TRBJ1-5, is GAGVSQSPRYKVTKRGQDVTLRCDPISSHATLYWYQQALGQGPEFLTYFNYEAQPDKSGLPSDRFSAERPEGSISTLTIQRTEQRDSAMYRCASSLAVDQPQHFGDGTRLSIL.

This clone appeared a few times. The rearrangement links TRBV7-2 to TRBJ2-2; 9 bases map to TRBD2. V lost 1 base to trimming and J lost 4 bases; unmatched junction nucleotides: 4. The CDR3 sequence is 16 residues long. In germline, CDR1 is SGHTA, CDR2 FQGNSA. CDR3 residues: CASSLGSGGSTGELFF. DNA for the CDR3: TGTGCCAGCAGCTTAGGGAGCGGGGGGAGCACCGGGGAGCTGTTTTTT.

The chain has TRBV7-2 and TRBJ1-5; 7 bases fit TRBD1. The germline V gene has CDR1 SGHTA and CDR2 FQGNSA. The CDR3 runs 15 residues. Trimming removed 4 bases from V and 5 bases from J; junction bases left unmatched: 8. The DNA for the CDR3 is TGTGCCAGCAGCTCCGTTTGGGACAGAGATCAGCCCCAGCATTTT. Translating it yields CASSSVWDRDQPQHF.

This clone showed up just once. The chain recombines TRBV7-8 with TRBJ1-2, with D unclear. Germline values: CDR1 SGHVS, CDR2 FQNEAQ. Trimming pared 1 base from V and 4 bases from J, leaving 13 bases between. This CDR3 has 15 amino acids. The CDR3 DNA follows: TGTGCCAGCAGCTTAGAAGGGAACGGCGGCTATGGCTACACCTTC. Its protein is CASSLEGNGGYGYTF.

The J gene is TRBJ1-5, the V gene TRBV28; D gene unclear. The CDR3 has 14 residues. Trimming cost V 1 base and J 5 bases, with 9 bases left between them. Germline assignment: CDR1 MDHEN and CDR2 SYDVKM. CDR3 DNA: TGTGCCAGCAGTTTATACCTACCTGATCAGCCCCAGCATTTT. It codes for CASSLYLPDQPQHF.